Below, 21 T cell receptor beta chains from the same sample are listed, as sequenced in a study of blood T cells in healthy people across ages (dated by TCRdb to between 2015 and 2017). Receptor amplification or capture employed 5' RACE. This sample was sequenced with an Illumina HiSeq 2500. A second PCR of about 6 to 12 cycles was run with a J-beta primer mix and a sample-barcoded 5' primer. In TCRdb, the public reads were trimmed at Q25 with fastp and aligned with MiXCR, with productive beta chains retained. For every CDR3 protein sequence, its rows merge into one entry that carries the most common genes and DNA. Within this sample are around 650,000 distinct CDR3 sequences, with roughly 32% of them counted one time only. The ten largest account for 15% of the sample. Specimen: blood. These receptors all come from an elderly woman in good health. Donor details come from another sample of the same person, matched by shared clones.

This clonotype has at least ten counts. The chain employs TRBV29-1 and TRBJ2-3; 10 bases align to TRBD1. The V gene end was trimmed by 8 bases and the J gene end by 2 bases; junction bases not matched to a gene: 7. This CDR3 contains 14 residues. Germline V lookup: CDR1 SQVTM, CDR2 ANQGSEA. Written as DNA, the CDR3 is TGCAGCCTTTCCGGGACAGGGGACACAGATACGCAGTATTTT. Amino acid sequence: CSLSGTGDTDTQYF.

The chain has TRBV4-1 and TRBJ2-1, with a weak D call TRBD1 (6 bases). V lost 1 base, J lost 0 bases, and 13 bases lay in between. This CDR3 spans 17 amino acids. Germline V CDR1 and CDR2: MGHRA, YSYEKL. The CDR3: CASSQGSARGSYNEQFF. CDR3 DNA sequence: TGCGCCAGCAGCCAAGGGTCGGCCAGGGGCTCCTACAATGAGCAGTTCTTC.

A few counts support this clonotype. This may be a read error: a much more frequent sequence differs by one nucleotide. The DNA for the CDR3 is TGTGCCAGCAGCCAGGAGGCTAGCTCCTACAATGAGCAGTACTTC. Protein: CASSQEASSYNEQYF. The chain is built from TRBV7-3 and TRBJ2-1, with a tentative D call TRBD2 (5 bases). The J call may be incorrect, as the DNA end agrees better with TRBJ2-7. The CDR3 covers 15 residues. Per germline, CDR1 SGHTA and CDR2 FQGTGA.

This chain joins TRBV11-2 and TRBJ2-1; TRBD2 matches at 7 bases. V shed 5 bases and J 4 bases; nucleotides not matched to a gene: 5. The length of the CDR3 is 14 residues. CDR1 is SGHAT, CDR2 FQNNGV, per germline. CDR3 sequence reads: CASSPAGVYNEQFF. The CDR3 DNA sequence: TGTGCCAGCAGCCCTGCGGGGGTTTACAATGAGCAGTTCTTC.

The chain joins TRBV7-2 to TRBJ1-4; 7 positions match TRBD1. This CDR3 comprises 15 residues. Germline CDR1 reads SGHTA; CDR2 reads FQGNSA. The trim removed 4 bases at V and 5 bases at J, leaving 7 bases unmatched. The CDR3 sequence is CASSSTGTENEKLFF. The CDR3 region has the DNA TGTGCCAGCAGCTCCACGGGGACAGAGAATGAAAAACTGTTTTTT. The full variable domain, rest sourced from reference TRBV7-2 and TRBJ1-4, is GAGVSQSPSNKVTEKGKDVELRCDPISGHTALYWYRQSLGQGLEFLIYFQGNSAPDKSGLPSDRFSAERTGGSVSTLTIQRTQQEDSAVYLCASSSTGTENEKLFFGSGTQLSVL.

This clonotype has only a few counts. V usage is TRBV6-5 and J usage is TRBJ2-7; D may be TRBD1 (5 bases). Per the germline V gene, CDR1 is MNHEY and CDR2 is SVGAGI. Deletions cut 8 bases from V and 7 bases from J, with 18 bases between. CDR3 size: 13 residues. The CDR3 coding sequence is TGTGCCAGCGGTAGGGGCGCCCACAGTGAGCAGTACTTC. Translating gives CASGRGAHSEQYF.

The genes are TRBV7-2 and TRBJ2-5; D perhaps matches TRBD1 (5 bases). CDR3 length: 16 residues. Germline V gene data show CDR1 as SGHTA and CDR2 as FQGNSA. Trimming removed 2 bases from V and 0 bases from J, with 13 bases in between. The CDR3 reads CASSLIWGFDQETQYF. CDR3 DNA: TGTGCCAGCAGCTTAATCTGGGGCTTTGACCAAGAGACCCAGTACTTC.

V is TRBV6-2 or TRBV6-3 and J is TRBJ2-7; 8 bases agree with TRBD2. The germline CDR1 and CDR2 sequences are MNHEY and SVGEGT. The length of the CDR3 is 16 residues. Unmatched junction bases numbered 10, after V lost 2 bases and J lost 4 bases. The DNA for the CDR3 is TGTGCCAGCAGTTACCCATCCGGGACTAGGGCTTACGAGCAGTACTTC. Translated, it gives CASSYPSGTRAYEQYF.

The count of this clonotype is one. This chain uses TRBV12-3 or TRBV12-4 with TRBJ2-1; 9 bases align to TRBD2. J was trimmed by 14 bases and V by 5 bases; bases with no gene match: 19. This CDR3 comprises 16 residues. CDR3 in DNA: TGTGCCAGCAGTCTCCGCCTCAAAATAGCGGGAGAGCGGGAGTTCTTC. This gives the protein CASSLRLKIAGEREFF.

This clonotype was detected only a few times. The V and J genes are TRBV30 and TRBJ1-5; D gene unclear. V was clipped by 5 bases and J by 4 bases, with 15 bases between them. The CDR3 is made up of 14 amino acids. The germline V gene has CDR1 GTSNPN and CDR2 SVGIG (reference sequence). The CDR3 sequence is CAWGRARGNQPQHF. The CDR3 region has the DNA TGTGCCTGGGGCCGGGCCCGCGGTAATCAGCCCCAGCATTTT.

This clonotype appeared many times. CDR3 sequence: CASSLGVSLQETQYF. As DNA, the CDR3 is TGTGCCAGCAGCTTAGGGGTTAGCCTCCAAGAGACCCAGTACTTC. This sequence joins TRBV7-9 and TRBJ2-5, with D unresolved. The CDR3 is 15 residues long. The V and J ends lost 1 base and 1 base respectively, with 10 bases between them. CDR1 and CDR2 (germline): SEHNR, FQNEAQ (reference sequence). Full variable domain (missing parts from reference TRBV7-9 and TRBJ2-5): DTGVSQNPRHKITKRGQNVTFRCDPISEHNRLYWYRQTLGQGPEFLTYFQNEAQLEKSRLLSDRFSAERPKGSFSTLEIQRTEQGDSAMYLCASSLGVSLQETQYFGPGTRLLVL.

This clonotype was detected ten times or more. The chain combines TRBV3-1 with TRBJ2-1; TRBD2 matches at 8 bases. The germline gives CDR1 LGHDT, CDR2 YNNKEL (reference sequence). The CDR3 length is 16 residues. V was clipped by 6 bases and J by 0 bases; unmatched bases: 7. The CDR3 region has the DNA TGTGCCAGCAGTCCAACCGGGGGGGCCTCCTACAATGAGCAGTTCTTC. It is translated as CASSPTGGASYNEQFF.

This clonotype was counted only a few times. This may arise from a read error, as a much more abundant clone is one base away. The V call is TRBV7-2, the J call TRBJ2-1; tentative D call: TRBD1 (5 bases). This CDR3 comprises 14 residues. Germline-derived CDR1 and CDR2 are SGHTA and FQGNSA. V shed 4 bases and J shed 12 bases, with 19 bases lying between them. In DNA form, the CDR3 reads TGTGCCAGCAGCTGCCGAACAGGTCCCTCGGGGCAGTTCTTC. Its translation is CASSCRTGPSGQFF.

The gene calls are TRBV5-1 and TRBJ2-3, with D possibly TRBD1 on 5 matching bases. CDR1 is SGHRS and CDR2 is YFSETQ in the germline V gene. This CDR3 contains 13 residues. Trimming cost V 0 bases and J 5 bases, with 7 bases left between them. The CDR3 coding sequence is TGCGCCAGCAGCTTGGCCAGGGAAGATACGCAGTATTTT. Amino acids: CASSLAREDTQYF.

With regard to this clonotype: This may arise from a read error, as a much more abundant clone is one base away. The chain is built from TRBV5-1 and TRBJ1-1; D is unclear. The CDR3 consists of 14 residues. V lost 7 bases and J lost 4, with 17 bases in between. The V gene's germline CDR1 is SGHRS and CDR2 YFSETQ. CDR3 sequence (DNA): TGCGCCAGCTCGGATAGGACTGGGAGCACTGAAGCTTTCTTT. This translates into CASSDRTGSTEAFF.

This clonotype was detected ten times or more. This chain links TRBV5-1 with TRBJ2-1; 9 positions agree with TRBD1. Germline loops: CDR1 SGHRS, CDR2 YFSETQ. J lost 4 bases, V lost 2 bases, and 7 bases had no gene match. The CDR3 runs to 16 residues. CDR3 residues: CASSFRDRGTYNEQFF. The CDR3 nucleotides are TGCGCCAGCAGCTTCCGCGACAGGGGGACTTACAATGAGCAGTTCTTC.

This chain links TRBV5-1 with TRBJ2-3; D possibly corresponds to TRBD1 (6 bases). This CDR3 is built from 14 residues. Trimming took 6 bases from V and 0 from J, leaving 11 bases between them. The germline V gene encodes CDR1 SGHRS and CDR2 YFSETQ. The CDR3 here is CASMVGTSTDTQYF. For the CDR3, the DNA is TGCGCCAGCATGGTAGGGACAAGCACAGATACGCAGTATTTT.

This clonotype was seen a handful of times. This may be a read error: a much more frequent sequence differs by one nucleotide. The rearrangement uses TRBV12-3 or TRBV12-4 and TRBJ2-7; 8 bases line up with TRBD1. The CDR3 length is 14 residues. Trimming cost V 5 bases and J 7 bases; bases outside gene matches: 10. The CDR3 protein is CASSRTGINNEQYF. The CDR3 DNA is TGTGCCAGCAGTCGGACAGGGATTAACAATGAGCAGTACTTC.

The chain carries TRBV20-1 and TRBJ1-5; tentatively, D is TRBD1 (6 bases). The V end was cut by 3 bases, the J end by 2 bases, with 14 bases between. The CDR3 sequence is 15 residues long. CDR1 is DFQATT, CDR2 SNEGSKA, per germline (reference sequence). CDR3 bases: TGCAGTGCTAGGTCCGGGGGCCTGGGCAATCAGCCCCAGCATTTT. Protein sequence: CSARSGGLGNQPQHF.

This clonotype was found many times. The CDR3 sequence is CASSYFGQFADTQYF. The CDR3 nucleotides read TGTGCCAGCAGTTATTTCGGGCAGTTCGCAGATACGCAGTATTTT. V usage is TRBV6-5 and J usage is TRBJ2-3; unclear D gene. Germline V gene data show CDR1 as MNHEY and CDR2 as SVGAGI. The CDR3 is 15 residues long. V was trimmed by 3 bases and J by 4 bases, leaving 14 bases between them.

The table lists this clonotype with many counts. The chain carries TRBV7-2 and TRBJ2-1, with 11 bases aligning to TRBD2. V dropped 2 bases and J dropped 9; count of bases not matched to a gene: 9. The CDR3 sequence is 16 residues long. CDR1 SGHTA and CDR2 FQGNSA come from the germline V gene. CDR3 region: CASSLKVSSGGFEQFF. CDR3 bases: TGTGCCAGCAGCTTAAAAGTGTCTAGCGGGGGGTTTGAGCAGTTCTTC.